This T cell receptor beta chain was sequenced for a study of T-cell memory formation after mild COVID-19. Study summary: Each donor largely had its own TCR clusters.

Study findings and constraints: Contracting CD4+ clones lay largely in CM and EM, with CD8+ ones residing in EMRA. Researchers could not confirm that second-wave clones peaking on day 37 targeted SARS-CoV-2. Clones that shrank (day 15 to 85) were balanced CD4/CD8, whereas later expanders leaned CD4+.

This clonotype was found a few times. Its cognate antigen is unknown. TCRdb reanalysed the 5' RACE reads using MiXCR and keeps one entry per CDR3 protein. The table records 55,000 to 80,000 distinct CDR3 sequences, 9% to 9.5% of them present only once. CDR1 LGHNA and CDR2 YSLEER come from the germline V gene. The V gene lost 4 bases and the J gene lost 4 bases, with 13 bases spanning the gap. The CDR3 consists of 14 residues. J is TRBJ1-1 and V is TRBV4-3; perhaps TRBD1 as D (6 bases). Specimen: PBMCs or a T cell subset sorted from them (not recorded which). The TCR originated in a man aged 18 to 29 who had mild COVID-19 (a few samples of this study predate the infection). Cell type and time point are not known. The CDR3 here is CASSRERTVTEAFF. CDR3 in DNA: TGCGCCAGCAGCCGAGAGAGGACAGTCACTGAAGCTTTCTTT.